This passage covers 3 T cell receptor beta chains from one sample sequenced in a study of T cell changes during pregnancy in multiple sclerosis. Clones were read by immunoSEQ multiplex PCR, and TCRdb kept only the in-frame ones, dropping some. This sample has tens of thousands of clones, with roughly 91% found just once. The specimen comprised CD8+ T cells from peripheral blood mononuclear cells, sampled before pregnancy. The receptors shown here come from a female donor with multiple sclerosis, enrolled in a pregnancy study.

The chain combines TRBV11-2 with TRBJ2-1; the D gene is possibly TRBD1 (5 bases). CDR3 length: 15 amino acids. With 8 bases removed from V and 8 bases from J, the gap between germline ends came to 22 bases. CDR1 is SGHAT, CDR2 FQNNGV, per germline. The CDR3 DNA reads as TGTGCCAGCCTTATGACAGCAACCCCTCGGGATGAGCAGTTCTTC. It translates to CASLMTATPRDEQFF. Filled out from reference TRBV11-2 and TRBJ2-1, the complete variable domain reads EAGVAQSPRYKIIEKRQSVAFWCNPISGHATLYWYQQILGQGPKLLIQFQNNGVVDDSQLPKDRFSAERLKGVDSTLKIQPAKLEDSAVYLCASLMTATPRDEQFFGPGTRLTVL.

The chain couples TRBV27 to TRBJ2-1, with 7 bases matching TRBD2. The CDR3 spans 16 residues. The V gene's germline CDR1 is MNHEY and CDR2 SMNVEV (reference sequence). After removal of 4 bases from V and 2 bases from J, the junction contained 8 bases not matched to a gene. This CDR3 reads CASSSLSGTTYNEQFF. The DNA for the CDR3 is TGTGCCAGCAGTTCTTTGAGCGGGACCACCTACAATGAGCAGTTCTTC.

V and J are TRBV6-6 and TRBJ2-1; maybe TRBD1 (7 bases). The V and J ends lost 2 bases and 7 bases respectively, with 12 bases between them. CDR1 MNHNY and CDR2 SVGAGI come from the germline V gene (reference sequence). CDR3 length equals 14 residues. The CDR3, as DNA: TGTGCCAGCAGTTACGAGACAGGGAGGAATGAGCAGTTCTTC. It encodes CASSYETGRNEQFF.